This is a list of T cell receptor beta chains from one sample in a study of T cells in localized non-small cell lung cancer. TCRdb keeps only in-frame clones here, not all; method: immunoSEQ multiplex PCR. The table records tens of thousands of clones, roughly 87% of them present only once. This material consisted of peripheral blood, taken before any cancer treatment. The receptor set was obtained from a man aged 35-75 years with stage I squamous cell lung carcinoma. The CDR3 runs from the conserved cysteine through the conserved F or W. Each record gives: V gene, J gene, D gene, CDR3 length, clone size, CDR3 protein, CDR3 DNA. D genes are given only for firm matches. Clone size is given for some rows only: seen once, a few or many times, or a class if the clone is expanded.

V gene: TRBV19; J gene: TRBJ1-1; D gene: .; CDR3 length: 14; clone size: once; CDR3 protein: CASSRDFMNTEAFF; CDR3 DNA: TGTGCCAGTAGTCGGGACTTTATGAACACTGAAGCTTTCTTT
V gene: TRBV21-1; J gene: TRBJ1-2; D gene: .; CDR3 length: 18; clone size: .; CDR3 protein: CASSKAPARTRANYGYTF; CDR3 DNA: TGTGCCAGCAGCAAAGCCCCGGCCCGGACACGAGCTAACTATGGCTACACCTTC
V gene: TRBV2; J gene: TRBJ2-7; D gene: .; CDR3 length: 14; clone size: few; CDR3 protein: CASLSGTYTYEQYF; CDR3 DNA: TGTGCCAGCCTCTCCGGGACATATACCTACGAGCAGTACTTC
V gene: TRBV7-2; J gene: TRBJ1-4; D gene: .; CDR3 length: 18; clone size: .; CDR3 protein: CASSFDLQGHATNEKLFF; CDR3 DNA: TGTGCCAGCAGCTTCGACCTACAGGGACACGCAACTAATGAAAAACTGTTTTTT
V gene: TRBV7-9; J gene: TRBJ2-3; D gene: .; CDR3 length: 12; clone size: few; CDR3 protein: CASSPRTDTQYF; CDR3 DNA: TGTGCCAGCAGCCCACGAACAGATACGCAGTATTTT
V gene: TRBV14; J gene: TRBJ1-2; D gene: .; CDR3 length: 13; clone size: .; CDR3 protein: CASSQAERGPYTF; CDR3 DNA: TGTGCCAGCAGCCAAGCCGAGAGGGGTCCCTACACCTTC
V gene: TRBV28; J gene: TRBJ1-4; D gene: TRBD1; CDR3 length: 15; clone size: .; CDR3 protein: CASGTGGRSGEKLFF; CDR3 DNA: TGTGCCAGCGGTACAGGGGGCAGGTCGGGTGAAAAACTGTTTTTT
V gene: TRBV4-3; J gene: TRBJ1-2; D gene: .; CDR3 length: 15; clone size: .; CDR3 protein: CASSQDLDRLYGYTF; CDR3 DNA: TGCGCCAGCAGCCAAGATCTTGACAGACTCTATGGCTACACCTTC
V gene: TRBV7-2; J gene: TRBJ2-2; D gene: .; CDR3 length: 17; clone size: .; CDR3 protein: CASREPVGTFNTGELFF; CDR3 DNA: TGTGCCAGCAGAGAACCAGTCGGGACATTCAACACCGGGGAGCTGTTTTTT
V gene: TRBV29-1; J gene: TRBJ1-1; D gene: .; CDR3 length: 12; clone size: .; CDR3 protein: CSVRAGETEAFF; CDR3 DNA: TGCAGCGTTCGGGCAGGGGAGACTGAAGCTTTCTTT
V gene: TRBV30; J gene: TRBJ2-7; D gene: TRBD1; CDR3 length: 13; clone size: .; CDR3 protein: CAWNRDRGREQYF; CDR3 DNA: TGTGCCTGGAATCGGGACAGGGGGCGCGAGCAGTACTTC
V gene: TRBV19; J gene: TRBJ1-1; D gene: .; CDR3 length: 15; clone size: .; CDR3 protein: CASLARAEKNTEAFF; CDR3 DNA: TGTGCCAGTCTGGCTCGGGCGGAAAAGAACACTGAAGCTTTCTTT
V gene: TRBV4-1; J gene: TRBJ1-4; D gene: TRBD1; CDR3 length: 16; clone size: once; CDR3 protein: CASSQDGSRGREKLFF; CDR3 DNA: TGCGCCAGCAGCCAAGATGGTTCCAGGGGGCGGGAAAAACTGTTTTTT
V gene: TRBV5-1; J gene: TRBJ2-3; D gene: TRBD1; CDR3 length: 17; clone size: .; CDR3 protein: CASSLLGDRGTGDTQYF; CDR3 DNA: TGCGCCAGCAGCCTGTTGGGGGACAGGGGTACAGGGGATACGCAGTATTTT
V gene: TRBV11-3; J gene: TRBJ2-1; D gene: .; CDR3 length: 12; clone size: once; CDR3 protein: CASKGLEDEQFF; CDR3 DNA: TGTGCCAGCAAAGGGTTAGAGGACGAGCAGTTCTTC
V gene: TRBV4-1; J gene: TRBJ2-6; D gene: .; CDR3 length: 20; clone size: .; CDR3 protein: CASSQEGLGPASGGANVLTF; CDR3 DNA: TGCGCCAGCAGCCAAGAAGGTCTGGGCCCAGCCAGTGGGGGGGCCAACGTCCTGACTTTC
V gene: TRBV7-9; J gene: TRBJ1-1; D gene: TRBD1; CDR3 length: 15; clone size: once; CDR3 protein: CASSSYRGANTEAFF; CDR3 DNA: TGTGCCAGCAGCTCCTACAGGGGAGCGAACACTGAAGCTTTCTTT
V gene: TRBV5-1; J gene: TRBJ1-1; D gene: TRBD1; CDR3 length: 14; clone size: .; CDR3 protein: CASSRDRVNTEAFF; CDR3 DNA: TGCGCCAGCAGCCGGGACAGGGTCAACACTGAAGCTTTCTTT
V gene: TRBV7-9; J gene: TRBJ2-5; D gene: .; CDR3 length: 14; clone size: .; CDR3 protein: CASSSWRGRETQYF; CDR3 DNA: TGTGCCAGCAGCTCTTGGCGGGGGCGAGAGACCCAGTACTTC
V gene: TRBV5-1; J gene: TRBJ1-4; D gene: .; CDR3 length: 16; clone size: .; CDR3 protein: CASSLARGDAREKLFF; CDR3 DNA: TGCGCCAGCAGCTTGGCCAGAGGGGACGCACGTGAAAAACTGTTTTTT
V gene: TRBV5-1; J gene: TRBJ2-1; D gene: TRBD2; CDR3 length: 16; clone size: .; CDR3 protein: CASSWRTSGVYNEQFF; CDR3 DNA: TGCGCCAGCAGCTGGAGGACTAGCGGGGTTTACAATGAGCAGTTCTTC
V gene: TRBV4-1; J gene: TRBJ1-5; D gene: TRBD1; CDR3 length: 13; clone size: few; CDR3 protein: CASSPQGDQPQHF; CDR3 DNA: TGCGCCAGCAGTCCACAGGGGGATCAGCCCCAGCATTTT
V gene: TRBV5-1; J gene: TRBJ2-7; D gene: TRBD1; CDR3 length: 15; clone size: once; CDR3 protein: CASSLDPGGYYEQYF; CDR3 DNA: TGCGCCAGCAGCTTGGACCCAGGGGGCTACTACGAGCAGTACTTC
V gene: TRBV5-1; J gene: TRBJ2-5; D gene: .; CDR3 length: 15; clone size: once; CDR3 protein: CASSLETGKGETQYF; CDR3 DNA: TGCGCCAGCAGCTTGGAAACAGGGAAGGGGGAGACCCAGTACTTC
V gene: TRBV10-2; J gene: TRBJ1-3; D gene: .; CDR3 length: 16; clone size: few; CDR3 protein: CASSPDWSLSGNTIYF; CDR3 DNA: TGCGCCAGCAGTCCTGACTGGTCTCTCTCTGGAAACACCATATATTTT
V gene: TRBV9; J gene: TRBJ2-2; D gene: TRBD1; CDR3 length: 16; clone size: .; CDR3 protein: CASRPWTGKNTGELFF; CDR3 DNA: TGTGCCAGCAGACCTTGGACAGGGAAAAACACCGGGGAGCTGTTTTTT
V gene: TRBV19; J gene: TRBJ1-1; D gene: TRBD1; CDR3 length: 17; clone size: .; CDR3 protein: CASSSGTGFGMNTEAFF; CDR3 DNA: TGTGCCAGTAGCTCCGGGACAGGGTTTGGGATGAACACTGAAGCTTTCTTT
V gene: TRBV6-5; J gene: TRBJ2-1; D gene: .; CDR3 length: 13; clone size: few; CDR3 protein: CASRPNRVNEQFF; CDR3 DNA: TGTGCCAGCAGGCCTAACAGGGTAAATGAGCAGTTCTTC
V gene: TRBV19; J gene: TRBJ2-7; D gene: .; CDR3 length: 13; clone size: .; CDR3 protein: CASSITAVHEQYF; CDR3 DNA: TGTGCCAGTAGTATAACGGCCGTCCACGAGCAGTACTTC
V gene: TRBV11-2; J gene: TRBJ1-3; D gene: .; CDR3 length: 14; clone size: .; CDR3 protein: CASSLTGLGNTIYF; CDR3 DNA: TGTGCCAGCAGCTTAACCGGGCTTGGAAACACCATATATTTT
V gene: TRBV6-5; J gene: TRBJ1-5; D gene: TRBD1; CDR3 length: 15; clone size: .; CDR3 protein: CASSSLTGFHQPQHF; CDR3 DNA: TGTGCCAGCAGTTCCCTGACAGGGTTCCATCAGCCCCAGCATTTT
V gene: TRBV12-5; J gene: TRBJ2-3; D gene: .; CDR3 length: 17; clone size: .; CDR3 protein: CASGLVPTQGQLDTQYF; CDR3 DNA: TGTGCTAGTGGTTTGGTTCCGACTCAAGGACAGCTAGATACGCAGTATTTT
V gene: TRBV7-9; J gene: TRBJ2-4; D gene: TRBD1; CDR3 length: 14; clone size: .; CDR3 protein: CASSPDREKNIQYF; CDR3 DNA: TGTGCCAGCAGCCCAGACAGGGAAAAAAACATTCAGTACTTC
V gene: TRBV5-8; J gene: TRBJ1-5; D gene: TRBD1; CDR3 length: 12; clone size: .; CDR3 protein: CASGGGGQPQHF; CDR3 DNA: TGTGCCAGCGGAGGGGGCGGTCAGCCCCAGCATTTT
V gene: TRBV14; J gene: TRBJ1-4; D gene: .; CDR3 length: 17; clone size: .; CDR3 protein: CASSQGTGRATNEKLFF; CDR3 DNA: TGTGCCAGCAGCCAAGGAACAGGGAGGGCAACTAATGAAAAACTGTTTTTT
V gene: TRBV18; J gene: TRBJ1-6; D gene: TRBD1; CDR3 length: 17; clone size: .; CDR3 protein: CASSPGSPGTGGSPLHF; CDR3 DNA: TGTGCCAGCTCACCAGGCTCCCCCGGGACAGGGGGCTCACCCCTCCACTTT
V gene: TRBV28; J gene: TRBJ2-3; D gene: TRBD2; CDR3 length: 16; clone size: .; CDR3 protein: CASSLRSGRSTDTQYF; CDR3 DNA: TGTGCCAGCAGTTTACGTAGCGGGAGAAGCACAGATACGCAGTATTTT
V gene: TRBV15; J gene: TRBJ1-2; D gene: .; CDR3 length: 18; clone size: .; CDR3 protein: CATSPGGRVALLGYGYTF; CDR3 DNA: TGTGCCACCAGCCCGGGGGGCAGGGTGGCCCTTCTAGGCTATGGCTACACCTTC
V gene: TRBV7-3; J gene: TRBJ1-1; D gene: .; CDR3 length: 13; clone size: .; CDR3 protein: CASSEQGGIEAFF; CDR3 DNA: TGTGCCAGCAGCGAACAAGGCGGTATTGAAGCTTTCTTT
V gene: TRBV4-3; J gene: TRBJ1-1; D gene: .; CDR3 length: 12; clone size: .; CDR3 protein: CASSLKRGEAFF; CDR3 DNA: TGCGCCAGCAGCCTAAAGAGAGGTGAAGCTTTCTTT
V gene: TRBV11-3; J gene: TRBJ2-6; D gene: .; CDR3 length: 15; clone size: .; CDR3 protein: CASSSGQSGANVLTF; CDR3 DNA: TGTGCCAGCAGCTCGGGTCAGTCTGGGGCCAACGTCCTGACTTTC
V gene: TRBV28; J gene: TRBJ1-4; D gene: .; CDR3 length: 16; clone size: .; CDR3 protein: CASSTPGAATNEKLFF; CDR3 DNA: TGTGCCAGCAGTACCCCGGGGGCTGCAACTAATGAAAAACTGTTTTTT
V gene: TRBV30; J gene: TRBJ2-1; D gene: .; CDR3 length: 12; clone size: .; CDR3 protein: CAWSLAYNEQFF; CDR3 DNA: TGTGCCTGGAGTCTTGCTTACAATGAGCAGTTCTTC
V gene: TRBV4-2; J gene: TRBJ2-2; D gene: .; CDR3 length: 17; clone size: .; CDR3 protein: CASSPKTGRRGTGELFF; CDR3 DNA: TGTGCCAGCAGCCCAAAGACGGGCCGGCGGGGCACCGGGGAGCTGTTTTTT
V gene: TRBV7-6; J gene: TRBJ2-2; D gene: TRBD2; CDR3 length: 16; clone size: .; CDR3 protein: CASSSGGVSSTGELFF; CDR3 DNA: TGTGCCAGCAGTAGCGGGGGGGTATCGAGCACCGGGGAGCTGTTTTTT
V gene: TRBV7-2; J gene: TRBJ2-3; D gene: .; CDR3 length: 13; clone size: .; CDR3 protein: CASSLVSTDTQYF; CDR3 DNA: TGTGCCAGCAGCTTAGTTAGCACAGATACGCAGTATTTT
V gene: TRBV19; J gene: TRBJ2-2; D gene: .; CDR3 length: 14; clone size: .; CDR3 protein: CASSSKSSVGELFF; CDR3 DNA: TGTGCCAGTAGTTCTAAATCTAGCGTCGGGGAGCTGTTTTTT
V gene: TRBV19; J gene: TRBJ1-4; D gene: .; CDR3 length: 16; clone size: .; CDR3 protein: CASKSGQQTTNEKLFF; CDR3 DNA: TGTGCCAGTAAATCGGGTCAGCAGACAACTAATGAAAAACTGTTTTTT
V gene: TRBV15; J gene: TRBJ2-5; D gene: .; CDR3 length: 16; clone size: .; CDR3 protein: CATSRRTAYYQETQYF; CDR3 DNA: TGTGCCACCAGCAGGAGGACAGCTTATTACCAAGAGACCCAGTACTTC
V gene: TRBV15; J gene: TRBJ1-2; D gene: TRBD1; CDR3 length: 15; clone size: .; CDR3 protein: CATSRDRGQNYGYTF; CDR3 DNA: TGTGCCACCAGCAGAGATAGGGGGCAGAACTATGGCTACACCTTC
V gene: TRBV2; J gene: TRBJ1-4; D gene: .; CDR3 length: 13; clone size: .; CDR3 protein: CASRYSGPPNPFF; CDR3 DNA: TGTGCCAGCCGATACTCCGGGCCCCCCAACCCGTTTTTT
V gene: TRBV5-1; J gene: TRBJ2-7; D gene: .; CDR3 length: 15; clone size: .; CDR3 protein: CASSLIPDSSYEQYF; CDR3 DNA: TGCGCCAGCAGCCTGATCCCTGACAGCTCCTACGAGCAGTACTTC
V gene: TRBV28; J gene: TRBJ2-2; D gene: TRBD1; CDR3 length: 17; clone size: .; CDR3 protein: CASSSPTDRPNTGELFF; CDR3 DNA: TGTGCCAGCAGTTCTCCTACGGACAGGCCGAACACCGGGGAGCTGTTTTTT